This T cell receptor beta chain derives from a study of CD8+ T cells in alopecia areata. Per the germline V gene, CDR1 is MNHEY and CDR2 is SMNVEV (reference sequence). Trimming took off 0 bases at V and 2 bases at J, with 18 bases between the two ends. The CDR3 length is 18 residues. The sequencing template was cDNA reverse transcribed from extracted RNA. Clones were read by immunoSEQ multiplex PCR, and TCRdb kept only the in-frame ones, dropping some. The table includes 90,000 to 130,000 clones, under 60% detected once. V gene TRBV27 combines with J gene TRBJ2-3; D is undetermined. Specimen: NKG2D-low CD8+ T cells sorted from blood. This sequence was found in a human donor with alopecia areata. The CDR3 reads CASSLSGFLGFITDTQYF. The DNA of the CDR3 is TGTGCCAGCAGTTTATCGGGTTTTTTGGGGTTTATCACAGATACGCAGTATTTT.